A single T cell receptor beta chain is shown here with its context. The antigen remains undetermined. Germline CDR1 and CDR2: SGHTA and FQGTGA. The length of the CDR3 is 14 residues. V dropped 4 bases and J dropped 12; count of bases not matched to a gene: 13. Measured with immunoSEQ multiplex PCR; TCRdb has only the in-frame clones, and not every one. This table has about 44,000 clones, roughly nine tenths appearing once. These data come from a study of OX40 agonist ivuxolimab in advanced cancers. Whole-study results and caveats: Specificity for antigen went undetermined in the expanded peripheral T cells.

The input for sequencing was CD4+ or CD8+ T cells sorted from blood, taken in a trial of the OX40 agonist ivuxolimab. V usage is TRBV7-3 and J usage is TRBJ2-7, with 9 bases identical to TRBD2. This TCR was sampled from an adult with an advanced solid tumor such as melanoma, head and neck, liver or kidney cancer. For the CDR3, the DNA is TGTGCCAGCAGCTCGGGACTAGCCGACTCTCCGTGGTACTTC. Its translation: CASSSGLADSPWYF.